Below are 30 T cell receptor beta chains sequenced from a single sample in a study of PD-L1 blockade in urothelial cancer. Sequencing used immunoSEQ multiplex PCR; TCRdb keeps in-frame clones, though not all of them. Here the sample spans 53,000 or so clones, about 88% being singletons. Time point reported: peripheral blood 6 weeks after treatment start. Sequencing used PBMCs, obtained around atezolizumab (anti-PD-L1) treatment. The origin of the receptors is a man aged 55 to 70 with urothelial cancer.

In its sample, this clone was seen once. V is TRBV13 and J is TRBJ2-7, with D possibly matching TRBD2 (6 bases). With 4 bases removed from V and 3 bases from J, the gap between germline ends came to 13 bases. Germline V gene data show CDR1 as PRHDT and CDR2 as FYEKMQ (reference sequence). The CDR3 has 14 amino acids. DNA of the CDR3: TGTGCCAGCAGCTCATTACGGGGGTTCTACGAGCAGTACTTC. Its protein product is CASSSLRGFYEQYF.

The CDR3 reads CASSHDSSYEQYF. For the CDR3, the DNA is TGCGCCAGCAGCCACGACAGCTCCTACGAGCAGTACTTC. This chain joins TRBV4-3 and TRBJ2-7; D is perhaps TRBD1 (5 bases). V lost 3 bases and J 0 bases, leaving 6 bases between the germline ends. CDR3 length: 13 amino acids. Germline CDR1 and CDR2: LGHNA and YSLEER.

The chain has TRBV4-3 and TRBJ1-1; D ambiguous. Germline CDR1 and CDR2: LGHNA and YSLEER. The V and J ends lost 1 base and 10 bases respectively, with 16 bases between them. The CDR3 runs to 14 residues. In nucleotides, the CDR3 is TGCGCCAGCAGCCAAGTCGGTGGCCTCGAGCGAGCTTTCTTT. Its translation: CASSQVGGLERAFF.

In its sample, this clone was seen a few times. The chain couples TRBV27 to TRBJ2-2, with 8 bases identical to TRBD1. Per the germline V gene, CDR1 is MNHEY and CDR2 is SMNVEV (reference sequence). The CDR3 totals 15 residues. With 8 bases clipped from V and 5 bases from J, the junction kept 10 bases outside the gene matches. CDR3 in amino acids: CASLMTGDMTGELFF. The CDR3 nucleotides are TGTGCCAGCCTTATGACAGGGGATATGACCGGGGAGCTGTTTTTT.

The chain is built from TRBV2 and TRBJ2-2, with D tentatively TRBD1 (5 bases). The CDR3 spans 14 residues. In germline, CDR1 is SNHLY, CDR2 FYNNEI. Between the trimmed V and J ends, which lost 5 bases and 0 bases, there was a span of 7 bases. The CDR3 DNA is TGTGCCAGCAGTAGACAGCCGAACACCGGGGAGCTGTTTTTT. This encodes CASSRQPNTGELFF.

The gene calls are TRBV4-3 and TRBJ2-1, with 8 bases lining up with TRBD2. The CDR3 consists of 15 residues. The germline gives CDR1 LGHNA, CDR2 YSLEER. Losses at the gene ends were 0 bases for V and 7 bases for J; bases not matched to a gene: 5. The CDR3 here is CASSQEPGGINEQFF. The CDR3 nucleotides read TGCGCCAGCAGCCAAGAACCGGGAGGGATAAATGAGCAGTTCTTC.

This chain joins TRBV5-6 and TRBJ2-3; 15 positions agree with TRBD2. The CDR3 loop spans 18 amino acids. The junction had 6 bases not matched to a gene; V was cut back by 4 bases and J by 0 bases. Germline assignment: CDR1 SGHDT and CDR2 YYEEEE. Here the CDR3 reads CASSPGLAGGLSTDTQYF. DNA of the CDR3: TGTGCCAGCAGCCCGGGACTAGCGGGGGGCCTTAGCACAGATACGCAGTATTTT.

The chain has TRBV2 and TRBJ2-7; tentatively, D is TRBD1 (6 bases). The CDR3 sequence is 16 residues long. In germline, CDR1 is SNHLY, CDR2 FYNNEI. Trimming removed 1 base from V and 0 bases from J, with 13 bases in between. The CDR3 coding sequence is TGTGCCAGCAGTGAAGATGACAGGAGGCCCTCCTACGAGCAGTACTTC. Protein product: CASSEDDRRPSYEQYF.

This CDR3 reads CASSQWTSGKDEQYF. CDR3 DNA: TGCGCCAGCAGCCAATGGACTAGCGGGAAGGACGAGCAGTACTTC. This chain joins TRBV4-3 and TRBJ2-7, with TRBD2 matching over 12 bases. Unmatched junction bases numbered 4, after V lost 2 bases and J lost 5 bases. CDR3 length: 15 amino acids. Germline V gene lookup returns CDR1 LGHNA and CDR2 YSLEER.

There are a few counts of this clone. This rearrangement joins TRBV4-2 to TRBJ2-6; the match to TRBD2 covers 7 bases. Germline loops: CDR1 LGHNA, CDR2 YNFKEQ. The CDR3 spans 20 residues. Trimming at V came to 2 bases and at J to 0 bases, leaving 13 bases not matched to a gene. CDR3 DNA: TGTGCCAGCAGCCAAATTCTCTCCTCAGCGGGGATCTCTGGGGCCAACGTCCTGACTTTC. This encodes CASSQILSSAGISGANVLTF.

Here the CDR3 reads CASSQDRVNNEQFF. For the CDR3, the DNA is TGCGCCAGCAGCCAGGACAGGGTGAACAATGAGCAGTTCTTC. The genes are TRBV4-3 and TRBJ2-1; the match to TRBD1 covers 8 bases. The V and J ends lost 3 bases and 5 bases, in that order; junction bases with no gene match: 3. Per germline, CDR1 LGHNA and CDR2 YSLEER. This CDR3 comprises 14 residues.

The rearrangement joins TRBV6-1 to TRBJ2-4; D not certain. Between the trimmed V and J ends, which lost 0 bases and 6 bases, there was a span of 9 bases. This CDR3 has 14 residues. The germline V gene encodes CDR1 MNHNS and CDR2 SASEGT. CDR3 DNA sequence: TGTGCCAGCAGTGAAGCAGGCAGGATAAACATTCAGTACTTC. It yields the protein CASSEAGRINIQYF.

J is TRBJ1-1 and V is TRBV10-2; TRBD1 aligns across 7 bases. The V gene end was trimmed by 8 bases and the J gene end by 3 bases; junction bases not matched to a gene: 12. Germline CDR1 and CDR2: WSHSY and SAAADI. The CDR3 has 15 amino acids. CDR3 nucleotides: TGCGCCAGCCGGACAGGCCCTCAGGAGGACACTGAAGCTTTCTTT. The encoded protein is CASRTGPQEDTEAFF.

This sequence joins TRBV12-2 and TRBJ1-5; the D call in the table, TRBD1, was not verified against the DNA. TRBV12-2 is given as a pseudogene. The CDR3 totals 18 residues. CDR3 loop: CASRFGSGRDRANQPQHF. The DNA for the CDR3 is TGTGCAAGTCGCTTCGGGAGTGGACGGGACAGGGCAAATCAGCCCCAGCATTTT.

This chain joins TRBV10-1 and TRBJ2-7, with D maybe TRBD1 (6 bases). Germline V gene sequence: CDR1 WNHNN, CDR2 SYGVQD (reference sequence). This CDR3 region has 16 residues. The V gene lost 3 bases and the J gene lost 0 bases, with 15 bases spanning the gap. CDR3 coding DNA: TGCGCCAGCAGTGATGTGAGGACAGCCAGCTCCTACGAGCAGTACTTC. Its protein product is CASSDVRTASSYEQYF.

J is TRBJ2-7 and V is TRBV21-1; the table's TRBD2 call for D was not verified on the DNA. TRBV21-1 is described as a pseudogene. This CDR3 is 15 amino acids long. DNA for the CDR3: TGTGCCAGCAGCGTCGTACTAGCGGGAGCCTACGAGCAGTACTTC. Encoded protein: CASSVVLAGAYEQYF.

This chain uses TRBV19 with TRBJ2-5, with TRBD1 as a possible D gene (6 bases). This CDR3 is 12 amino acids long. V was shortened by 4 bases and J by 7 bases, with 10 bases between the two germline ends. CDR1 and CDR2 from the germline V gene are LNHDA and SQIVND (reference sequence). CDR3: CASSTGHGTQYF. CDR3 DNA sequence: TGTGCCAGTAGTACGGGACACGGGACCCAGTACTTC.

The rearrangement links TRBV7-8 to TRBJ2-1, with 7 bases lining up with TRBD1. The CDR3 has 15 amino acids. The ends lost 5 bases at V and 2 bases at J; junction bases unmatched: 6. CDR1 and CDR2 (germline): SGHVS, FQNEAQ. The DNA of the CDR3 is TGTGCCAGCAGCCTAGACAGGGCGACCTACAATGAGCAGTTCTTC. Residues: CASSLDRATYNEQFF.

Only one count was recorded for this clone. V is TRBV5-1 and J is TRBJ2-1; 9 bases line up with TRBD2. V lost 4 bases to trimming and J lost 12 bases; unmatched junction nucleotides: 11. The CDR3 loop spans 14 amino acids. CDR1 is SGHRS and CDR2 is YFSETQ in the germline V gene. CDR3 DNA: TGCGCCAGCAGCCCGTCGCGGGAGGGTGTAGGGCAGTTCTTC. It yields the protein CASSPSREGVGQFF.

V is TRBV5-6 and J is TRBJ2-1; 7 nucleotides agree with TRBD2. CDR1 is SGHDT and CDR2 is YYEEEE in the germline V gene. The J segment lost 9 bases and the V segment lost 0 bases, leaving 9 bases of the junction unmatched. This CDR3 comprises 15 residues. CDR3 sequence: CASSLGPAGVVEQFF. The DNA of the CDR3 is TGTGCCAGCAGCTTGGGTCCGGCGGGAGTAGTTGAGCAGTTCTTC.

This chain links TRBV6-1 with TRBJ1-2, with 10 bases aligning to TRBD1. The trim removed 2 bases at V and 5 bases at J, leaving 2 bases unmatched. The germline V gene has CDR1 MNHNS and CDR2 SASEGT. The CDR3 sequence is 14 residues long. Here the CDR3 DNA reads TGTGCCAGCAGTGAATCGGGACAGGGGTATGGCTACACCTTC. Translating it yields CASSESGQGYGYTF.

The chain couples TRBV6-5 to TRBJ2-5, with a weak D call TRBD2 (6 bases). The V gene's germline CDR1 is MNHEY and CDR2 SVGAGI. V dropped 6 bases and J dropped 1 base, with 12 bases sitting between them. The CDR3 extends over 14 amino acids. The CDR3 is CASSPAGIQETQYF. In DNA form, the CDR3 reads TGTGCCAGCAGCCCCGCGGGGATCCAAGAGACCCAGTACTTC.

This clone showed up just once. The chain has TRBV10-3 and TRBJ2-3; possible D gene TRBD2, 6 bases. Germline CDR1 is ENHRY and CDR2 is SYGVKD. CDR3 size: 13 residues. The ends were cut back, 6 bases at V and 0 bases at J, with 7 bases in the middle. The CDR3 sequence: CAISGTSTDTQYF. CDR3 sequence (DNA): TGTGCCATCAGCGGGACTAGCACAGATACGCAGTATTTT.

This clone was observed a handful of times. The chain recombines TRBV4-1 with TRBJ2-5, with a tentative D call TRBD2 (6 bases). V lost 3 bases and J 1 base, leaving 18 bases between the germline ends. This CDR3 is 17 amino acids long. The germline gives CDR1 MGHRA, CDR2 YSYEKL. CDR3 in amino acids: CASSHAPGATAQETQYF. For the CDR3, the DNA is TGCGCCAGCAGCCATGCCCCGGGAGCAACAGCCCAAGAGACCCAGTACTTC.

The gene calls are TRBV5-1 and TRBJ1-1; TRBD1 is a possible D gene (5 bases). V lost 2 bases and J lost 3, with 8 bases in between. Germline CDR1 SGHRS, CDR2 YFSETQ. This CDR3 has 13 amino acids. In nucleotides, the CDR3 is TGCGCCAGCAGCTTTGGGGGGGACACTGAAGCTTTCTTT. Translation gives CASSFGGDTEAFF.

This clone has a single count. The chain couples TRBV10-2 to TRBJ1-4; D is perhaps TRBD1 (5 bases). Germline V gives CDR1 WSHSY, CDR2 SAAADI. Trimming removed 0 bases from V and 7 bases from J, with 21 bases in between. This CDR3 comprises 18 residues. The CDR3 DNA sequence: TGCGCCAGCAGTGAGTCGAAGCGGGTACGGGGGTTTAGTGAAAAACTGTTTTTT. Translation: CASSESKRVRGFSEKLFF.

V usage is TRBV7-8 and J usage is TRBJ1-5; the D gene is possibly TRBD1 (5 bases). The CDR3 totals 16 residues. With 9 bases removed from V and 1 base from J, the gap between germline ends came to 19 bases. The V gene's germline CDR1 is SGHVS and CDR2 FQNEAQ. CDR3 nucleotide sequence: TGTGCCAGTACAAGGGGTATCCCCGGGAGCAATCAGCCCCAGCATTTT. Its protein is CASTRGIPGSNQPQHF. Using reference TRBV7-8 and TRBJ1-5 for the parts outside the CDR3, the full variable domain is GAGVSQSPRYKVAKRGQDVALRCDPISGHVSLFWYQQALGQGPEFLTYFQNEAQLDKSGLPSDRFFAERPEGSVSTLKIQRTQQEDSAVYLCASTRGIPGSNQPQHFGDGTRLSIL.

This chain joins TRBV7-9 and TRBJ1-1; no reliable D call. The V gene lost 3 bases and the J gene lost 1 base, with 6 bases spanning the gap. The CDR3 loop spans 13 amino acids. The germline V gene encodes CDR1 SEHNR and CDR2 FQNEAQ (reference sequence). The CDR3 reads CASSFPKNTEAFF. The CDR3 DNA is TGTGCCAGCAGCTTCCCCAAGAACACTGAAGCTTTCTTT. Full variable domain (outside the CDR3, taken from reference TRBV7-9 and TRBJ1-1): DTGVSQNPRHKITKRGQNVTFRCDPISEHNRLYWYRQTLGQGPEFLTYFQNEAQLEKSRLLSDRFSAERPKGSFSTLEIQRTEQGDSAMYLCASSFPKNTEAFFGQGTRLTVV.

The rearrangement uses TRBV6-5 and TRBJ1-1, with 7 bases that match TRBD1. The CDR3 is 14 residues long. With V trimmed by 2 bases and J by 5 bases, 5 bases remained unmatched. Germline CDR1 reads MNHEY; CDR2 reads SVGAGI. CDR3 in amino acids: CASSYNRGKTEAFF. The CDR3 DNA is TGTGCCAGCAGTTACAACAGGGGTAAGACTGAAGCTTTCTTT.

The chain combines TRBV18 with TRBJ2-2; 7 nucleotides align to TRBD2. CDR1 and CDR2 (germline): KGHSH, LQKENI. V shed 1 base, J shed 5 bases, and the junction held 1 base outside the gene matches. CDR3 size: 14 residues. The CDR3 DNA reads as TGTGCCAGCTCACCACGGCGGGGGACCGGGGAGCTGTTTTTT. It yields the protein CASSPRRGTGELFF.